The 10 T cell receptor beta chains given below trace back to one sample, sequenced in a study of blood T cells in healthy people across ages. Primed by a sample-barcoded 5' primer and a J-beta primer mix, a second PCR proceeded for roughly 6 to 12 cycles. TCRdb re-called the 5' RACE reads through MiXCR, storing one row per CDR3 protein. The sample lists about 1.4 million distinct CDR3 sequences, 59% seen once, with about 6.3% in the top ten. The sequencing sample was made of blood. Receptors originate from a man between 18 and 29 years old in good health.

This clonotype turned up a few times. The chain recombines TRBV29-1 with TRBJ1-2; 9 bases map to TRBD1. The CDR3 is 11 residues long. CDR1 and CDR2 from the germline V gene are SQVTM and ANQGSEA. After removal of 6 bases from V and 8 bases from J, the junction contained 4 bases not matched to a gene. The DNA for the CDR3 is TGCAGCGTGGAGGACAGGGGAGGCTACACCTTC. This codes for CSVEDRGGYTF. Combining the CDR3 with reference TRBV29-1 and TRBJ1-2 gives the whole variable domain SAVISQKPSRDICQRGTSLTIQCQVDSQVTMMFWYRQQPGQSLTLIATANQGSEATYESGFVIDKFPISRPNLTFSTLTVSNMSPEDSSIYLCSVEDRGGYTFGSGTRLTVV.

V gene TRBV15 combines with J gene TRBJ2-4, with D perhaps matching TRBD2 (7 bases). CDR3 length equals 18 residues. Trimming took off 0 bases at V and 6 bases at J, with 21 bases between the two ends. Germline CDR1 LNHNV, CDR2 YYDKDF (reference sequence). The CDR3 DNA is TGTGCCACCAGCAGAGATGGGCGAGGGGGGGTAGGTGGAAACATTCAGTACTTC. Its translation: CATSRDGRGGVGGNIQYF.

This clonotype was found a few times. The chain carries TRBV20-1 and TRBJ2-1, with 7 bases aligning to TRBD1. J lost 4 bases, V lost 2 bases, and 2 bases had no gene match. Germline V CDR1 and CDR2: DFQATT, SNEGSKA (reference sequence). The CDR3 is made up of 13 amino acids. The CDR3 here is CSARWDRYNEQFF. The CDR3 bases are TGCAGTGCTAGATGGGACAGATACAATGAGCAGTTCTTC.

The rearrangement links TRBV20-1 to TRBJ2-3; 7 bases fit TRBD1. The CDR3 runs to 13 residues. V lost 7 bases to trimming and J lost 0 bases; unmatched junction nucleotides: 4. From germline, CDR1 is DFQATT and CDR2 SNEGSKA (reference sequence). CDR3 loop: CSVKTGSTDTQYF. Here the CDR3 DNA reads TGCAGTGTCAAGACAGGGAGCACAGATACGCAGTATTTT.

This clonotype occurred once. The rearrangement uses TRBV20-1 and TRBJ2-7; the match to TRBD2 covers 10 bases. The DNA end lines up better with TRBJ2-5; the J call may be wrong. The germline gives CDR1 DFQATT, CDR2 SNEGSKA (reference sequence). This CDR3 comprises 18 residues. The chain's CDR3 is CSARDRPLGSGGLETQYF. CDR3 sequence (DNA): TGCAGTGCTAGAGATCGGCCCCTGGGTAGCGGGGGGTTGGAGACCCAGTACTTC.

The chain recombines TRBV3-1 with TRBJ2-7; 7 bases align to TRBD1. The length of the CDR3 is 12 residues. The germline V gene encodes CDR1 LGHDT and CDR2 YNNKEL (reference sequence). V shed 8 bases, J shed 6 bases, and the junction held 7 bases outside the gene matches. CDR3 coding DNA: TGTGCCAGCGGAAAGACAGGGATCGAGCAGTACTTC. This gives the protein CASGKTGIEQYF.

The V and J genes are TRBV9 and TRBJ2-3; D is ambiguous. Trimming took 0 bases from V and 4 from J, leaving 15 bases between them. The germline V gene encodes CDR1 SGDLS and CDR2 YYNGEE. The CDR3 runs 16 residues. CDR3 coding DNA: TGTGCCAGCAGCGTAGTAGGGCCTCCCGCGGCAGATACGCAGTATTTT. Its translation is CASSVVGPPAADTQYF.

V is TRBV15 and J is TRBJ2-3; TRBD2 aligns across 12 bases. Per the germline V gene, CDR1 is LNHNV and CDR2 is YYDKDF (reference sequence). The CDR3 is 17 residues long. J gave up 0 bases and V 5 bases, and 6 bases lay outside the gene matches. CDR3 amino acids: CATSGRTSGASTDTQYF. The CDR3 region has the DNA TGTGCCACCAGCGGGAGGACTAGCGGGGCCAGCACAGATACGCAGTATTTT.

The rearrangement uses TRBV25-1 and TRBJ2-7, with TRBD1 matching 12 bases. Germline assignment: CDR1 MGHDK and CDR2 SYGVNS. V was clipped by 8 bases and J by 4 bases; unmatched bases: 9. This CDR3 contains 15 residues. For the CDR3, the DNA is TGTGCCAGCGGCGACCGGGACAGGGGGCCTTACGAGCAGTACTTC. Protein sequence: CASGDRDRGPYEQYF.

A few counts support this clonotype. This rearrangement joins TRBV7-6 to TRBJ2-7; D remains ambiguous. The CDR3 is 15 amino acids. Germline V gene data show CDR1 as SGHVS and CDR2 as FNYEAQ. The V end lost 2 bases, the J end lost 4 bases, and 15 bases lay between the germline ends. The chain's CDR3 is CASSLMEVAVYEQYF. CDR3 DNA: TGTGCCAGCAGCTTAATGGAAGTAGCAGTGTACGAGCAGTACTTC.